One sample yielded the 28 T cell receptor beta chains listed below, sequenced in a study of identifying expanded T cells in peripheral blood. The protocol was immunoSEQ multiplex PCR, while the TCRdb copy is restricted to in-frame clones and leaves out a portion. The sample has about 100,000 clones, approximately 88% seen once; the top ten hold 4.5% to 6.5%. Sequencing was done on a sample of blood. The receptor set was obtained from a person aged 18 to 75 in good health.

The gene calls are TRBV7-2 and TRBJ1-3; D remains ambiguous. Germline V CDR1 and CDR2: SGHTA, FQGNSA. Deletions cut 5 bases from V and 0 bases from J, with 11 bases between. This CDR3 region has 15 residues. This CDR3 reads CASSPDRYSGNTIYF. The CDR3 nucleotides read TGTGCCAGCAGCCCAGACCGGTACTCTGGAAACACCATATATTTT. Full variable domain (missing parts from reference TRBV7-2 and TRBJ1-3): GAGVSQSPSNKVTEKGKDVELRCDPISGHTALYWYRQSLGQGLEFLIYFQGNSAPDKSGLPSDRFSAERTGGSVSTLTIQRTQQEDSAVYLCASSPDRYSGNTIYFGEGSWLTVV.

V and J are TRBV12-2 and TRBJ2-3; TRBD2 is the table's D call, not checked against the DNA. TRBV12-2 counts as a pseudogene. This CDR3 region has 16 residues. The CDR3 is CASRLGLRGSKDTQYF. CDR3 nucleotides: TGTGCAAGTCGCTTAGGGTTACGGGGGTCAAAAGATACGCAGTATTTT.

J is TRBJ1-1 and V is TRBV6-5; TRBD1 is a possible D gene (6 bases). CDR3 length equals 16 residues. The germline CDR1 and CDR2 sequences are MNHEY and SVGAGI. V was shortened by 0 bases and J by 1 base, with 12 bases between the two germline ends. Written as DNA, the CDR3 is TGTGCCAGCAGTTACTCGATAGGGACACAGAACACTGAAGCTTTCTTT. Its translation is CASSYSIGTQNTEAFF.

The chain carries TRBV5-1 and TRBJ2-5; D gene uncertain. Germline CDR1 reads SGHRS; CDR2 reads YFSETQ. V dropped 5 bases and J dropped 0 bases, with 14 bases sitting between them. The CDR3 has 15 residues. The CDR3, as DNA: TGCGCCAGCAGTAATTTAGGGATCCACCAAGAGACCCAGTACTTC. Amino acid sequence: CASSNLGIHQETQYF.

This chain links TRBV6-1 with TRBJ1-1; 11 bases are a match to TRBD1. V shed 2 bases and J 5 bases; nucleotides not matched to a gene: 4. The CDR3 totals 15 residues. Germline-derived CDR1 and CDR2 are MNHNS and SASEGT. The DNA for the CDR3 is TGTGCCAGCAGTGAAAGGACAGGGGGCGCGACTGAAGCTTTCTTT. Residues: CASSERTGGATEAFF.

This chain links TRBV10-2 with TRBJ1-2, with D tentatively TRBD1 (5 bases). CDR3 length: 14 amino acids. V lost 6 bases and J 3 bases, leaving 14 bases between the germline ends. Per germline, CDR1 WSHSY and CDR2 SAAADI. The CDR3 loop reads CASSPDDRDYGYTF. The CDR3 DNA follows: TGCGCCAGCAGCCCGGACGACAGAGACTATGGCTACACCTTC.

The chain joins TRBV10-3 to TRBJ1-2, with D maybe TRBD1 (6 bases). Germline V CDR1 and CDR2: ENHRY, SYGVKD. The V and J ends lost 10 bases and 6 bases respectively, with 12 bases between them. The CDR3 covers 11 residues. CDR3 loop: CANYDRNGYTF. CDR3 coding DNA: TGTGCCAACTACGACAGGAATGGCTACACCTTC.

The chain joins TRBV7-9 to TRBJ1-5; D possibly corresponds to TRBD1 (5 bases). The germline V gene encodes CDR1 SEHNR and CDR2 FQNEAQ (reference sequence). Trimming removed 1 base at V and 9 bases at J, with 16 bases between. The CDR3 is 15 amino acids. In DNA form, the CDR3 reads TGTGCCAGCAGCTTAGAGGCGGGACGGCCCTCGCCCCAGCATTTT. This encodes CASSLEAGRPSPQHF.

The J gene is TRBJ2-1, the V gene TRBV5-1, with TRBD1 matching over 7 bases. After removal of 4 bases from V and 0 bases from J, the junction contained 7 bases not matched to a gene. The CDR3 loop spans 16 amino acids. Germline V gives CDR1 SGHRS, CDR2 YFSETQ. The CDR3 reads CASSRTGERSYNEQFF. The CDR3, as DNA: TGCGCCAGCAGCCGAACAGGGGAGCGCTCCTACAATGAGCAGTTCTTC.

The chain has TRBV28 and TRBJ2-4; 12 bases line up with TRBD2. Per the germline V gene, CDR1 is MDHEN and CDR2 is SYDVKM. With V trimmed by 4 bases and J by 0 bases, 7 bases remained unmatched. CDR3 length: 18 residues. DNA of the CDR3: TGTGCCAGCAGTTCTGCCCTAGCGGGAGGGTTAGCCAAAAACATTCAGTACTTC. Its protein is CASSSALAGGLAKNIQYF. Together with reference TRBV28 and TRBJ2-4, the CDR3 gives the full variable domain: DVKVTQSSRYLVKRTGEKVFLECVQDMDHENMFWYRQDPGLGLRLIYFSYDVKMKEKGDIPEGYSVSREKKERFSLILESASTNQTSMYLCASSSALAGGLAKNIQYFGAGTRLSVL.

V usage is TRBV2 and J usage is TRBJ1-1; 7 positions agree with TRBD1. The CDR3 totals 14 residues. Germline V gene lookup returns CDR1 SNHLY and CDR2 FYNNEI. J was trimmed by 2 bases and V by 8 bases; bases with no gene match: 8. The CDR3 region has the DNA TGTGCCAGCGCGACTAGACAGGGAAACACTGAAGCTTTCTTT. Its translation is CASATRQGNTEAFF.

The chain uses TRBV9 and TRBJ1-1; tentative D call: TRBD1 (6 bases). Trimming removed 4 bases from V and 1 base from J, with 8 bases in between. Germline V gives CDR1 SGDLS, CDR2 YYNGEE. The CDR3 is made up of 13 amino acids. DNA of the CDR3: TGTGCCAGCAGCATGACAGGGAACACTGAAGCTTTCTTT. Translation: CASSMTGNTEAFF.

The chain is built from TRBV2 and TRBJ2-7; maybe TRBD1 (6 bases). The CDR3 is 12 residues long. V lost 6 bases and J lost 5, with 11 bases in between. Germline CDR1 is SNHLY and CDR2 is FYNNEI. In DNA, the CDR3 is TGTGCCAGCAGGGCTACAGGGAACGAGCAGTACTTC. It specifies CASRATGNEQYF.

The chain carries TRBV7-3 and TRBJ2-1, with D uncertain. The germline CDR1 and CDR2 sequences are SGHTA and FQGTGA. Trimming stripped 5 bases from V and 5 bases from J, with 4 bases between. This CDR3 comprises 11 residues. The DNA of the CDR3 is TGTGCCAGCAGCCTCAACAATGAGCAGTTCTTC. The encoded protein is CASSLNNEQFF.

A single count supports this clone. This rearrangement joins TRBV29-1 to TRBJ2-2; D possibly matches TRBD1 or TRBD2 (5 bases each). V was trimmed by 3 bases and J by 4 bases, leaving 9 bases between them. CDR1 is SQVTM, CDR2 ANQGSEA, per germline. The CDR3 totals 13 residues. The CDR3 DNA is TGCAGCGTTGATGGGGGTGGCACCGGGGAGCTGTTTTTT. Encoded protein: CSVDGGGTGELFF.

The rearrangement links TRBV7-2 to TRBJ1-5; 7 nucleotides match TRBD1. The CDR3 has 14 residues. J gave up 5 bases and V 5 bases, and 6 bases lay outside the gene matches. Germline V gives CDR1 SGHTA, CDR2 FQGNSA. CDR3 loop: CASSLTGKDQPQHF. The CDR3 DNA reads TGTGCCAGCAGCCTGACAGGGAAGGATCAGCCCCAGCATTTT.

This chain uses TRBV9 with TRBJ1-5, with no clear D. In germline, CDR1 is SGDLS, CDR2 YYNGEE. The CDR3 runs to 14 residues. Trimming stripped 4 bases from V and 1 base from J, with 9 bases between. The CDR3 DNA follows: TGTGCCAGCAGCCCTGGTATGAGCAATCAGCCCCAGCATTTT. Translating gives CASSPGMSNQPQHF.

This chain links TRBV5-4 with TRBJ2-1; the match to TRBD2 covers 11 bases. The CDR3 extends over 16 amino acids. Per the germline V gene, CDR1 is SGHNT and CDR2 is YYREEE (reference sequence). V was clipped by 0 bases and J by 8 bases; unmatched bases: 7. The CDR3 spells CASSLGLAGPRDEQFF. The CDR3 nucleotides read TGTGCCAGCAGCTTGGGACTAGCGGGGCCTCGGGATGAGCAGTTCTTC.

The chain has TRBV5-1 and TRBJ2-1; D is tentatively TRBD1 or TRBD2 (5 bases each). V lost 0 bases and J 0 bases, leaving 7 bases between the germline ends. The V gene's germline CDR1 is SGHRS and CDR2 YFSETQ. CDR3 length: 15 amino acids. The CDR3 region is CASSLEGSSYNEQFF. The CDR3 bases are TGCGCCAGCAGCTTGGAGGGGAGCTCCTACAATGAGCAGTTCTTC.

The rearrangement links TRBV30 to TRBJ2-7, with no clear D. V was shortened by 0 bases and J by 1 base, with 10 bases between the two germline ends. The CDR3 has 14 amino acids. The germline gives CDR1 GTSNPN, CDR2 SVGIG (reference sequence). CDR3 residues: CAWSVSELSYEQYF. DNA for the CDR3: TGTGCCTGGAGTGTTTCGGAGCTTTCCTACGAGCAGTACTTC.

V and J are TRBV30 and TRBJ1-2, with TRBD1 as a possible D gene (5 bases). The CDR3 is made up of 13 amino acids. Trimming shortened V by 2 bases and J by 8 bases, and 15 bases separated the two germline ends. Germline loops: CDR1 GTSNPN, CDR2 SVGIG (reference sequence). The CDR3 is CAWSPFGEGGYTF. The CDR3 region has the DNA TGTGCCTGGAGTCCGTTTGGGGAGGGGGGCTACACCTTC.

This rearrangement joins TRBV6-1 to TRBJ2-2, with TRBD2 matching 7 bases. The V gene's germline CDR1 is MNHNS and CDR2 SASEGT. Losses at the gene ends were 6 bases for V and 0 bases for J; bases not matched to a gene: 4. This CDR3 contains 15 residues. CDR3: CASRAGVSNTGELFF. The CDR3 DNA is TGTGCCAGCAGGGCGGGGGTTTCGAACACCGGGGAGCTGTTTTTT.

This sequence joins TRBV4-1 and TRBJ2-2; D is ambiguous. Trimming removed 0 bases from V and 6 bases from J, with 8 bases in between. Germline V gene lookup returns CDR1 MGHRA and CDR2 YSYEKL. This CDR3 is 14 amino acids long. The DNA for the CDR3 is TGCGCCAGCAGCCAAGATCCTGGGCCCGGGGAGCTGTTTTTT. It specifies CASSQDPGPGELFF.

The chain has TRBV7-2 and TRBJ2-1; D is undetermined. Germline values: CDR1 SGHTA, CDR2 FQGNSA. Trimming removed 5 bases from V and 8 bases from J, with 13 bases in between. The CDR3 runs to 13 residues. DNA for the CDR3: TGTGCCAGCAGCGGTTCCCTCATCCATGAGCAGTTCTTC. Protein: CASSGSLIHEQFF.

The chain joins TRBV19 to TRBJ1-2; D perhaps matches TRBD1 (6 bases). V was clipped by 3 bases and J by 2 bases, with 16 bases between them. In germline, CDR1 is LNHDA, CDR2 SQIVND (reference sequence). The CDR3 covers 16 residues. The CDR3 loop is CASSIGGQPENYGYTF. The CDR3 DNA follows: TGTGCCAGTAGTATCGGGGGCCAGCCCGAGAACTATGGCTACACCTTC.

The chain combines TRBV4-2 with TRBJ2-5, with D unclear. The DNA end favors TRBJ2-7, so the J call may be wrong. There are 14 residues in the CDR3. Germline V lookup: CDR1 LGHNA, CDR2 YNFKEQ. DNA for the CDR3: TGTGCCAGCAGCCAAGTAGGGTACTCCTACGAGCAGTACTTC. Translated, it gives CASSQVGYSYEQYF.

This sequence joins TRBV7-2 and TRBJ2-7, with 8 bases matching TRBD2. After removal of 1 base from V and 2 bases from J, the junction contained 1 base not matched to a gene. Germline lookup yields CDR1 SGHTA and CDR2 FQGNSA. This CDR3 is 14 amino acids long. CDR3 in amino acids: CASSLGREAYEQYF. The CDR3 nucleotides read TGTGCCAGCAGCTTAGGGCGGGAGGCCTACGAGCAGTACTTC.

V and J are TRBV6-5 and TRBJ2-7; D may be TRBD1 or TRBD2 (6 bases each). The CDR3 contains 14 residues. The V end was cut by 9 bases, the J end by 1 base, with 16 bases between. CDR1 is MNHEY and CDR2 is SVGAGI in the germline V gene. CDR3 DNA: TGTGCCAGTTACGACAGGCGGGGTTCCTACGAGCAGTACTTC. Translation: CASYDRRGSYEQYF.